The sequence of this T cell receptor beta chain was determined in a study of immune evolution from preneoplasia to lung adenocarcinoma. Study-level results: Top clone share appeared to fall from AAH through AIS, MIA, adenocarcinoma.

Measured with immunoSEQ multiplex PCR; TCRdb has only the in-frame clones, and not every one. Among 8,000 to 9,500 clones listed, just under 80% were seen once. Between the trimmed V and J ends, which lost 1 base and 7 bases, there was a span of 8 bases. The germline V gene encodes CDR1 SGHDT and CDR2 YYEEEE. CDR3 length equals 12 residues. To note about this clone: The target antigen is unknown.

Histologic diagnosis was independently verified by two lung pathologists. V is TRBV5-6 and J is TRBJ1-1; tentatively, D is TRBD1 (5 bases). This receptor was obtained from a person between 55 and 80 years old with lung adenocarcinoma. The specimen was FFPE adjacent normal lung tissue. The CDR3 DNA sequence: TGTGCCAGCAGCTTGTGGGGGGTTGAAGCTTTCTTT. Translating it yields CASSLWGVEAFF.